Below, one TCR beta chain is given with its context. Its specificity is unknown. Produced via immunoSEQ multiplex PCR; TCRdb's table is partial and in-frame only. The sample shows about 7,300 clones, roughly 86% of them seen only once. The sample is drawn from a study of lymphopenia after photon versus proton radiotherapy. Study-level findings and limits: A bigger post-nadir fall in TCR diversity correlated inversely with survival time in deceased patients. Better survival with proton therapy was suggested as possible, not demonstrated. Post-nadir diversity loss with photons came from oligoclonal expansion, particularly CD8+ Temra cells.

Trimming pared 6 bases from V and 8 bases from J, leaving 14 bases between. CDR1 MRHNA and CDR2 SNTAGT come from the germline V gene. The CDR3 runs to 13 residues. This sequence originates from a man aged 60 to 75 with cholangiocarcinoma. Here the sequenced sample was peripheral blood, taken from a patient treated with photon-based radiotherapy. This chain links TRBV6-4 with TRBJ2-1, with D possibly matching TRBD1 (6 bases). The CDR3 protein is CASSIHRDDEQFF. The DNA for the CDR3 is TGTGCCAGCAGCATACACAGGGACGATGAGCAGTTCTTC.